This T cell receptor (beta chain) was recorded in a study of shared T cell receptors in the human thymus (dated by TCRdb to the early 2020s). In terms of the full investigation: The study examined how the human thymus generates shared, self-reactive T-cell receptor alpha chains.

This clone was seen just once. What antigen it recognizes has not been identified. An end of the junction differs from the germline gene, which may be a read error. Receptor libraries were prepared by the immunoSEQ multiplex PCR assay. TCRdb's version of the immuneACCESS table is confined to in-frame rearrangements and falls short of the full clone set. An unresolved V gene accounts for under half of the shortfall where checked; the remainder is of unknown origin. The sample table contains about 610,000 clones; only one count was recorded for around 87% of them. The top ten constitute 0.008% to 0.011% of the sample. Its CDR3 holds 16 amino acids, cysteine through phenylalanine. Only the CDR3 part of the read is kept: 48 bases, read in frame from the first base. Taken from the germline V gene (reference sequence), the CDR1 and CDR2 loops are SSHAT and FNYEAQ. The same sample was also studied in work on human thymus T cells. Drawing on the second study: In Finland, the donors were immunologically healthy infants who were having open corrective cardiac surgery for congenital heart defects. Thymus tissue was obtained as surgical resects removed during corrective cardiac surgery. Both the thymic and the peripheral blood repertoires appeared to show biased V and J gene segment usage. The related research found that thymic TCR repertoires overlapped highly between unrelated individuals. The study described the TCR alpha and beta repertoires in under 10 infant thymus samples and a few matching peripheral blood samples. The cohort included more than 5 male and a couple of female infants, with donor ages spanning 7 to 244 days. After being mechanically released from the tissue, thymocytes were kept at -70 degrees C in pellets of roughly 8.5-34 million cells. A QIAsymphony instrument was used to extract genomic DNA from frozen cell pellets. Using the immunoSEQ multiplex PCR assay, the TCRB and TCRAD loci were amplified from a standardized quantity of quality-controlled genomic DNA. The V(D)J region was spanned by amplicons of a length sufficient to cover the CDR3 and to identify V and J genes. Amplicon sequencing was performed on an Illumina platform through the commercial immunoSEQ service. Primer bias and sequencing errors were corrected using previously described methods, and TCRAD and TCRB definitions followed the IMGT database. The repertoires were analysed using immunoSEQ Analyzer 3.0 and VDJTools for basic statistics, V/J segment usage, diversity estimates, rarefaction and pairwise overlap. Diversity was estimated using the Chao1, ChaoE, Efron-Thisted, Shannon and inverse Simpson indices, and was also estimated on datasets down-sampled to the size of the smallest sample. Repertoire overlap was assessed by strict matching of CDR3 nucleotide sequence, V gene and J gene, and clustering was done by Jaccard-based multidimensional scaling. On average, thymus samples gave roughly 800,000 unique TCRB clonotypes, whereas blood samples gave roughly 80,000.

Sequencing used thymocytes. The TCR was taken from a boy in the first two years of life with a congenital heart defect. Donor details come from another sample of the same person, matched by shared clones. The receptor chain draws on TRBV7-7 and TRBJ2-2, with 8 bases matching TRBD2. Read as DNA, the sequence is TGTGCTAGCAGCTTAGAGCTAGCGGGCACCACCGGGGAGCTGTTTTTT. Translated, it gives CASSLELAGTTGELFF.